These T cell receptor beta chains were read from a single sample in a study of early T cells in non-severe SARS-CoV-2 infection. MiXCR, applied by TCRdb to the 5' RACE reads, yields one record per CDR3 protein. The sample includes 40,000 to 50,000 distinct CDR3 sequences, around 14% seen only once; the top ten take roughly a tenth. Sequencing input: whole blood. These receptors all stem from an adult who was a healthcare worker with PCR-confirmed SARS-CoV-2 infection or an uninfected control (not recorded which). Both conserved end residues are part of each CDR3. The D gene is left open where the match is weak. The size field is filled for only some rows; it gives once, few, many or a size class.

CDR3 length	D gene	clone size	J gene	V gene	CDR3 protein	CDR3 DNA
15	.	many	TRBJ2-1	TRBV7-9	CASSTSRGSYNEQFF	TGTGCCAGCAGCACCTCCAGGGGCTCCTACAATGAGCAGTTCTTC
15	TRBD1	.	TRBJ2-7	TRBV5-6	CASGQGWDRTYEQYF	TGTGCCAGCGGACAGGGGTGGGACCGAACCTACGAGCAGTACTTC
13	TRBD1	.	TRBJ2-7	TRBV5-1	CASSPGTDHEQYF	TGCGCCAGCAGCCCAGGGACAGACCACGAGCAGTACTTC
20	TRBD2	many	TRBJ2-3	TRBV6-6	CASSYPTRLAGPIGTDTQYF	TGTGCCAGCAGTTACCCTACAAGACTAGCGGGGCCTATTGGCACAGATACGCAGTATTTT
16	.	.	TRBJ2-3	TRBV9	CASSVFGGVGTDTQYF	TGTGCCAGCAGCGTATTTGGAGGGGTTGGCACAGATACGCAGTATTTT
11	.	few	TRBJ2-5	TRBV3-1	CASSQGGTQYF	TGTGCCAGCAGCCAAGGAGGGACCCAGTACTTC
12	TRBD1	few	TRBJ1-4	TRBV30	CAWQTGGEKLFF	TGTGCCTGGCAGACAGGGGGGGAAAAACTGTTTTTT
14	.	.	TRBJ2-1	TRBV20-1	CSARIQGPYNEQFF	TGCAGTGCTAGGATACAGGGTCCTTACAATGAGCAGTTCTTC
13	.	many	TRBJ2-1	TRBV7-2	CASSSQPYNEQFF	TGTGCCAGCAGCTCACAACCTTACAATGAGCAGTTCTTC
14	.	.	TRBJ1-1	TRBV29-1	CSVEDRGGSTEAFF	TGCAGCGTTGAAGATCGGGGTGGCTCCACTGAAGCTTTCTTT
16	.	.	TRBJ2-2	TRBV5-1	CTSSLPPTRGIGELFF	TGCACCAGCAGCCTTCCCCCCACCAGGGGAATCGGGGAGCTGTTTTTT
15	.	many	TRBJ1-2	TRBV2	CASTKEREANYGYTF	TGTGCCAGTACCAAAGAGAGGGAAGCTAACTATGGCTACACCTTC
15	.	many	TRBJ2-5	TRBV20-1	CSAGDPSTGEETQYF	TGCAGTGCTGGAGATCCGTCGACAGGAGAGGAGACCCAGTACTTC
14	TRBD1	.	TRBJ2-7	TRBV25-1	CASRGQGASYEQYF	TGTGCCAGCAGAGGACAGGGGGCATCGTACGAGCAGTACTTC
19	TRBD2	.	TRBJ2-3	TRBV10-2	CASSEGSSGLSWGTDTQYF	TGCGCCAGCAGTGAGGGGTCTAGCGGGCTCTCATGGGGGACAGATACGCAGTATTTT
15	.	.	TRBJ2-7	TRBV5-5	CASSLAGGVTYEQYF	TGTGCCAGCAGCTTGGCCGGCGGGGTGACCTACGAGCAGTACTTC
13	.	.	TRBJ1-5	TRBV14	CASSQEDNQPQHF	TGTGCCAGCAGCCAAGAGGACAATCAGCCCCAGCATTTT
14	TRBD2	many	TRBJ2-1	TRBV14	CASSQDSSGSLPFF	TGTGCCAGCAGCCAAGATTCAAGCGGGAGCTTGCCGTTCTTC
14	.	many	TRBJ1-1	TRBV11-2	CASRVRGADTEAFF	TGTGCCAGCAGGGTCCGGGGCGCGGACACTGAAGCTTTCTTT
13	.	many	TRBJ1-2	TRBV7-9	CASSDGLFYGYTF	TGTGCCAGCAGTGATGGGTTGTTCTATGGCTACACCTTC
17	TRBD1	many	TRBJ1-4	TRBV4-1	CASSHVTGGRPNEKLFF	TGCGCCAGCAGCCACGTTACAGGGGGGCGGCCTAATGAAAAACTGTTTTTT
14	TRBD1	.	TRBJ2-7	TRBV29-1	CSVALRDRGYEQYF	TGCAGCGTTGCATTGCGGGACAGGGGCTACGAGCAGTACTTC
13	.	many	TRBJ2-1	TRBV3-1	CASSQDFSDEQFF	TGTGCCAGCAGCCAAGATTTTTCAGATGAGCAGTTCTTC
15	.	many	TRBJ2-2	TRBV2	CASRTGTSWTGELFF	TGTGCCAGCAGGACAGGGACTAGTTGGACCGGGGAGCTGTTTTTT
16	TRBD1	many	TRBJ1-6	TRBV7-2	CASSPYPGQGNSPLHF	TGTGCCAGCAGCCCATACCCGGGACAGGGTAATTCACCCCTCCACTTT
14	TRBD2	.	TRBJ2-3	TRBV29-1	CSALAGGVTDTQYF	TGCAGCGCCCTGGCGGGAGGCGTCACAGATACGCAGTATTTT
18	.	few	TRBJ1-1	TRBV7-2	CASSLDFNPAPEDTEAFF	TGTGCCAGCAGCTTAGATTTCAACCCCGCCCCCGAGGACACTGAAGCTTTCTTT
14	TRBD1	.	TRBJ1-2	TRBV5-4	CASSYTGVLYGYTF	TGTGCCAGCAGCTACACAGGGGTCCTCTATGGCTACACCTTC
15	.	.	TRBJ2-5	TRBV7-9	CASSLAGGNQETQYF	TGTGCCAGCAGCTTAGCGGGGGGCAACCAAGAGACCCAGTACTTC
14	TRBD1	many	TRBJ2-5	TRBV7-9	CASSWTGGKETQYF	TGTGCCAGCAGCTGGACAGGGGGCAAAGAGACCCAGTACTTC
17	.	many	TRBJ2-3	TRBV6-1	CASSVRAGQNIRDTQYF	TGTGCCAGCAGTGTTCGGGCGGGACAGAACATTCGGGATACGCAGTATTTT
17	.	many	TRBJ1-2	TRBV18	CASSPLEGGGANYGYTF	TGTGCCAGCTCACCCCTAGAAGGTGGAGGAGCTAACTATGGCTACACCTTC